What follows are 12 T cell receptor beta chains derived from one specimen sequenced in a study of cytomegalovirus exposure and HLA in healthy donors. The PCR had 60 Vbeta and 13 Jbeta primers. TCRdb keeps only in-frame clones here, not all; method: immunoSEQ multiplex PCR. The table includes roughly 130,000 clones, around three quarters detected once. Sample: PBMCs. These receptors were taken from a man in his thirties or forties in good health and CMV-seronegative.

The chain uses TRBV7-2 and TRBJ2-7, with 11 bases that match TRBD1. Germline V CDR1 and CDR2: SGHTA, FQGNSA. The CDR3 is 15 residues long. Trimming took 4 bases from V and 4 from J; bases not matched to a gene: 6. The CDR3 here is CASSSQRDRGYEQYF. In DNA form, the CDR3 reads TGTGCCAGCAGCTCCCAACGGGACAGGGGGTACGAGCAGTACTTC.

The V call is TRBV10-3, the J call TRBJ2-1; TRBD2 matches at 11 bases. The junction had 12 bases not matched to a gene; V was cut back by 0 bases and J by 8 bases. The CDR3 loop spans 18 amino acids. Germline V gene lookup returns CDR1 ENHRY and CDR2 SYGVKD. CDR3 bases: TGTGCCATCAGTGAGTCAGATACTAGCGGGAGTTTTGTTTATGAGCAGTTCTTC. Translation: CAISESDTSGSFVYEQFF.

The rearrangement links TRBV5-6 to TRBJ1-2, with a tentative D call TRBD1 (5 bases). The length of the CDR3 is 15 residues. CDR1 is SGHDT, CDR2 YYEEEE, per germline. The V end was cut by 0 bases, the J end by 8 bases, with 17 bases between. The CDR3 reads CASSLVAGPIYGYTF. In DNA, the CDR3 is TGTGCCAGCAGCTTGGTTGCAGGGCCCATCTACGGCTACACCTTC.

A few counts support this clone. V gene TRBV9 combines with J gene TRBJ2-1; D may be TRBD2 (5 bases). The germline V gene has CDR1 SGDLS and CDR2 YYNGEE. The CDR3 runs 14 residues. V was trimmed by 7 bases and J by 0 bases, leaving 11 bases between them. The CDR3 sequence is CASGGSISYNEQFF. In DNA, the CDR3 is TGTGCCAGCGGTGGGAGTATCTCCTACAATGAGCAGTTCTTC.

This clone was picked up a small number of times. The CDR3 DNA reads as TGTGCCAGCACCGTCAGTAGCGGGTCCTACAATGAGCAGTTCTTC. Residues: CASTVSSGSYNEQFF. V is TRBV6-6 and J is TRBJ2-1; 7 bases align to TRBD2. The CDR3 length is 15 residues. CDR1 is MNHNY and CDR2 is SVGAGI in the germline V gene (reference sequence). With 7 bases clipped from V and 1 base from J, the junction kept 7 bases outside the gene matches.

This clone came up a few times. This chain uses TRBV6-6 with TRBJ1-5; D gene uncertain. Germline values: CDR1 MNHNY, CDR2 SVGAGI (reference sequence). This CDR3 is built from 13 residues. Trimming removed 5 bases at V and 4 bases at J, with 9 bases between. CDR3 nucleotide sequence: TGTGCCAGCAGTCCCCAGGTTAATCAGCCCCAGCATTTT. Its protein product is CASSPQVNQPQHF.

This clone appeared once. One end of the junction is discordant with germline, which a read error may explain. V gene TRBV30 combines with J gene TRBJ1-5; weak D call: TRBD1 (5 bases). Germline CDR1 and CDR2: GTSNPN and SVGIG (reference sequence). The CDR3 sequence is 13 residues long. CDR3 in amino acids: CAWGDSSNQPQNF. CDR3 coding DNA: TGTGCCTGGGGGGACTCCAGCAATCAGCCCCAGAATTTT.

J is TRBJ1-1 and V is TRBV9; weak D call: TRBD1 (5 bases). This CDR3 is 13 amino acids long. Germline assignment: CDR1 SGDLS and CDR2 YYNGEE. The V end was cut by 0 bases, the J end by 6 bases, with 9 bases between. This chain's CDR3 is CASSVAGGAEAFF. As DNA, the CDR3 is TGTGCCAGCAGCGTAGCTGGGGGGGCTGAAGCTTTCTTT.

V usage is TRBV27 and J usage is TRBJ2-1; 9 nucleotides agree with TRBD2. Germline V gene lookup returns CDR1 MNHEY and CDR2 SMNVEV (reference sequence). The CDR3 covers 14 residues. J was trimmed by 8 bases and V by 5 bases; bases with no gene match: 7. The CDR3 loop is CASSNSGRVYEQFF. CDR3 nucleotides: TGTGCCAGCAGTAATAGCGGGAGAGTCTATGAGCAGTTCTTC.

This clone appeared a few times. The chain uses TRBV30 and TRBJ2-5; D perhaps matches TRBD1 (6 bases). V was cut by 5 bases and J by 5 bases, with 18 bases left in between. The CDR3 is 14 amino acids. CDR1 is GTSNPN, CDR2 SVGIG, per germline (reference sequence). The CDR3 nucleotides read TGTGCCTGGCGAAAGACGACAGGTGGGGAGACCCAGTACTTC. It encodes CAWRKTTGGETQYF.

Only one count was recorded for this clone. The chain joins TRBV27 to TRBJ1-2, with a weak D call TRBD1 (5 bases). The V end was cut by 3 bases, the J end by 3 bases, with 8 bases between. The V gene's germline CDR1 is MNHEY and CDR2 SMNVEV (reference sequence). The CDR3 has 13 residues. The CDR3 DNA sequence: TGTGCCAGCAGTTTCGACAGCTACTATGGCTACACCTTC. Protein product: CASSFDSYYGYTF.

The gene calls are TRBV12-5 and TRBJ2-7; 11 nucleotides line up with TRBD2. This CDR3 spans 15 amino acids. CDR1 is LGHNT, CDR2 FRNRAP, per germline. V trimming: 3 bases; J trimming: 5 bases; junction bases outside the gene matches: 6. CDR3 DNA: TGTGCTAGTGGTTTAGGGACTAGCGGAGAGAACGAGCAGTACTTC. Its protein is CASGLGTSGENEQYF.